A selection of T cell receptor beta chains follows, all from one sample in a study of CD8 T cells in ankylosing spondylitis. A single record per CDR3 protein comes from TCRdb applying MiXCR to the 5' RACE reads. Here the sample spans around 150,000 distinct CDR3 sequences, about 17% being singletons. Sequenced material: blood, either unsorted or a sorted T cell fraction (not recorded which). These receptors were taken from a male donor with ankylosing spondylitis or in good health (not recorded which). Each CDR3 is given with its conserved first and last residue. A D gene is named only where the DNA matches it firmly. A row's size may be missing; if present it is once, few, many or a size class.

J: TRBJ2-1; V: TRBV2; size: few; D: TRBD2; DNA: TGTGCCAGCAGTGATTTCAGGTTGGCTAGCGGGAGGAATGAGCAGTTCTTC; CDR3: CASSDFRLASGRNEQFF
J: TRBJ2-1; V: TRBV6-1; size: many; D: TRBD1; DNA: TGTGCCAGCAGTAAAGGGACAGGGGGCTGGGATGAGCAGTTCTTC; CDR3: CASSKGTGGWDEQFF
J: TRBJ2-3; V: TRBV12-3/TRBV12-4; size: few; D: NA; DNA: TGTGCCAGCGGAGTCACAGATACGCAGTATTTT; CDR3: CASGVTDTQYF
J: TRBJ2-3; V: TRBV18; size: NA; D: NA; DNA: TGTGCCAGCTCAAGAAATGACGGAACTAGCACAGATACGCAGTATTTT; CDR3: CASSRNDGTSTDTQYF
J: TRBJ1-1; V: TRBV3-1; size: few; D: TRBD1; DNA: TGTGCCAGCAGCCAACACAGGGGGCGGTCATACACTGAAGCTTTCTTT; CDR3: CASSQHRGRSYTEAFF
J: TRBJ2-7; V: TRBV20-1; size: many; D: TRBD1; DNA: TGCAGTGCTAGAGCGGCGGGACAGGGGAGAAACTACGAGCAGTACTTC; CDR3: CSARAAGQGRNYEQYF
J: TRBJ2-7; V: TRBV10-3; size: many; D: NA; DNA: TGTGCCATCAGTGAGAGCGGGGTCCGGGACAACGAGCAGTACTTC; CDR3: CAISESGVRDNEQYF
J: TRBJ2-2; V: TRBV5-1; size: NA; D: NA; DNA: TGCGCCAGCAGCTTGGGGCTACAAACTACCGGGGAGCTGTTTTTT; CDR3: CASSLGLQTTGELFF
J: TRBJ2-2; V: TRBV28; size: many; D: TRBD1; DNA: TGTGCCAGCATCACCGGGACAGGTTGGGTCGGGGAGCTGTTTTTT; CDR3: CASITGTGWVGELFF
J: TRBJ1-3; V: TRBV29-1; size: NA; D: NA; DNA: TGCAGCGTTGCCGGGCCTCTCCCTGGAAACACCATATATTTT; CDR3: CSVAGPLPGNTIYF
J: TRBJ2-5; V: TRBV5-1; size: NA; D: NA; DNA: TGCGCCAGTCGCCGAAGGGCCGGGGAGACCCAGTACTTC; CDR3: CASRRRAGETQYF